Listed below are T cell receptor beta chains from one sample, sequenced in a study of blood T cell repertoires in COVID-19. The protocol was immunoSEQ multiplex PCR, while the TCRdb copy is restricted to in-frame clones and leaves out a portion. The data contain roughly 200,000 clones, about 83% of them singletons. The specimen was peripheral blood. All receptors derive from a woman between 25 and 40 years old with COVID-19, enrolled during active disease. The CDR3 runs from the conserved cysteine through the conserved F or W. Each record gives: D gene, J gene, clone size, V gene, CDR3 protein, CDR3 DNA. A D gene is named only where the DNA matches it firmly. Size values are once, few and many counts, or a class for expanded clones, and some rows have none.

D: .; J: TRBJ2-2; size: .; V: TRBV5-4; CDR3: CASSLWQGIRTGELFF; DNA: TGTGCCAGCAGCTTGTGGCAGGGAATTCGCACCGGGGAGCTGTTTTTT
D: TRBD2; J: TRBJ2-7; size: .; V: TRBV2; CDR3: CACLLAGIYEQYF; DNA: TGTGCCTGCCTCCTAGCGGGGATATACGAGCAGTACTTC
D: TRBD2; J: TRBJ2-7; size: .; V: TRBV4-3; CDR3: CASSHQTSGVTYEQYF; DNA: TGCGCCAGCAGCCATCAGACTAGCGGGGTAACCTACGAGCAGTACTTC
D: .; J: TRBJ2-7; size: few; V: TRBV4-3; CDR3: CASSISFRTALYEQYF; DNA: TGCGCCAGCAGCATTTCCTTTCGGACAGCCCTCTACGAGCAGTACTTC
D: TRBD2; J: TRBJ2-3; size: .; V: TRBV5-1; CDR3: CASSLEGSGGYTDTQYF; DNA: TGCGCCAGCAGCTTGGAGGGTAGCGGGGGTTACACAGATACGCAGTATTTT
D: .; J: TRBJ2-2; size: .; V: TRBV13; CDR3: CASSGRLPGVGTGELFF; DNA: TGTGCCAGCAGCGGAAGACTTCCAGGGGTGGGCACCGGGGAGCTGTTTTTT
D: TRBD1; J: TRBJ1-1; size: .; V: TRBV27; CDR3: CASSRQGRTEAFF; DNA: TGTGCCAGCAGTCGACAGGGGCGAACTGAAGCTTTCTTT
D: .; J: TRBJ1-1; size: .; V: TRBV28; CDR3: CASSETQDLNTEAFF; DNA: TGTGCCAGCAGTGAAACACAGGACCTGAACACTGAAGCTTTCTTT
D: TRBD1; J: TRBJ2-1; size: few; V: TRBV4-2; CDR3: CASSQAPGTDYNEQFF; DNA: TGTGCCAGCAGCCAAGCTCCCGGGACAGACTACAATGAGCAGTTCTTC
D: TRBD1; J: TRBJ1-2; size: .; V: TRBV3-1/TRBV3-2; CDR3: CASSQVPGGNYGYTF; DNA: TGTGCCAGCAGCCAAGTCCCAGGGGGTAACTATGGCTACACCTTC
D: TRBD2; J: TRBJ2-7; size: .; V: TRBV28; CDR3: CASSLRASSGTSFSYEQYF; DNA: TGTGCCAGCAGTTTACGTGCCTCTAGCGGGACATCTTTCTCCTACGAGCAGTACTTC
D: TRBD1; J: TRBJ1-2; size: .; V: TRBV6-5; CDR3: CASSSGQGASNYGYTF; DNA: TGTGCCAGCAGTTCGGGACAGGGGGCTTCGAACTATGGCTACACCTTC
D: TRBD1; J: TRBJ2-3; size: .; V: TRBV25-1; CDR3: CASSEYTDREADTQYF; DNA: TGTGCCAGCAGTGAATATACGGACAGGGAGGCAGATACGCAGTATTTT
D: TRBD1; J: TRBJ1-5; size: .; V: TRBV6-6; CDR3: CASSGQGMHQPQHF; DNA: TGTGCCAGCAGCGGACAGGGGATGCATCAGCCCCAGCATTTT
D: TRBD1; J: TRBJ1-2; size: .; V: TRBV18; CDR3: CASSPGQGYGYTF; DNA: TGTGCCAGCTCACCGGGACAGGGGTATGGCTACACCTTC
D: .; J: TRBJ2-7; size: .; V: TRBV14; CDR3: CASSQDRNIIYEQYF; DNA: TGTGCCAGCAGCCAAGATCGAAACATTATCTACGAGCAGTACTTC
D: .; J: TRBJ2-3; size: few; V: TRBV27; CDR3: CASSLFGQYTDTQYF; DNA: TGTGCCAGCAGTTTGTTTGGACAGTACACAGATACGCAGTATTTT
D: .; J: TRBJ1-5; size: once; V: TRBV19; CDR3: CASSMQVYSNQPQHF; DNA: TGTGCCAGTAGTATGCAGGTTTATAGCAATCAGCCCCAGCATTTT
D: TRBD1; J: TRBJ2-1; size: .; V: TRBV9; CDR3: CASSVGPAPKGGAPNEQFF; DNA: TGTGCCAGCAGCGTAGGTCCCGCCCCGAAAGGGGGCGCCCCGAATGAGCAGTTCTTC
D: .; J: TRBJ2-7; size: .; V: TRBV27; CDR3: CASSFGGDLSYEQYF; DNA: TGTGCCAGCAGTTTTGGCGGAGACCTCTCCTACGAGCAGTACTTC
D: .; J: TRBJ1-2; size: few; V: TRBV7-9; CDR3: CASSSTAGLDGYTF; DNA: TGTGCCAGCAGCTCAACCGCGGGGCTGGATGGCTACACCTTC
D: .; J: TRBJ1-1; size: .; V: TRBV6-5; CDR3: CASSYVGGLGEAFF; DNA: TGTGCCAGCAGTTACGTGGGTGGGCTGGGTGAAGCTTTCTTT
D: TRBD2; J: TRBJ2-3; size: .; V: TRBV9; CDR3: CASSAGVSGVTDTQYF; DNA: TGTGCCAGCAGCGCAGGAGTTAGCGGGGTCACAGATACGCAGTATTTT
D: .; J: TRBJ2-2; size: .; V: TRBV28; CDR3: CASTLLPGAGELFF; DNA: TGTGCCAGCACTCTTTTGCCGGGGGCCGGGGAGCTGTTTTTT
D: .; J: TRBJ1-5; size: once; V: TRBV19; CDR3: CASSPFLRGSNQPQHF; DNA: TGTGCCAGTAGTCCCTTTCTAAGAGGCAGCAATCAGCCCCAGCATTTT
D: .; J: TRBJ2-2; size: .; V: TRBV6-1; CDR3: CASSEQWSAAGELFF; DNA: TGTGCCAGCAGTGAACAGTGGTCCGCGGCCGGGGAGCTGTTTTTT
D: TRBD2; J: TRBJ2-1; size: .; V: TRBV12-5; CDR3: CASVSSGLAANNEQFF; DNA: TGTGCTAGTGTTAGCTCCGGACTAGCGGCCAACAATGAGCAGTTCTTC
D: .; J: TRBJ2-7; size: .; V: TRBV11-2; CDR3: CASGGEGDRTYEQYF; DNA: TGTGCCAGCGGAGGGGAAGGGGACAGAACCTACGAGCAGTACTTC
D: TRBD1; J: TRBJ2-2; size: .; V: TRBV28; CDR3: CASSFQGAQGHGELFF; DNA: TGTGCCAGCAGTTTTCAGGGGGCGCAAGGGCACGGGGAGCTGTTTTTT
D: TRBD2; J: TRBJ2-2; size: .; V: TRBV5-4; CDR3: CASSLALAGGTGELFF; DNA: TGTGCCAGCAGCTTGGCCCTAGCGGGGGGGACCGGGGAGCTGTTTTTT
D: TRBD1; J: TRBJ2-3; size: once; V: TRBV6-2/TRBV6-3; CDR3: CASSYPADRGTDTQYF; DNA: TGTGCCAGCAGTTACCCGGCGGACAGGGGGACAGATACGCAGTATTTT
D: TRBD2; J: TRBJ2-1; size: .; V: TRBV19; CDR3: CASSIQSSGSPFF; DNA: TGTGCCAGTAGTATTCAATCTAGCGGGAGTCCGTTCTTC
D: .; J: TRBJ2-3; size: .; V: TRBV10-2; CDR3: CASSPSSGTDTQYF; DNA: TGCGCCAGCAGCCCCTCCAGCGGCACAGATACGCAGTATTTT
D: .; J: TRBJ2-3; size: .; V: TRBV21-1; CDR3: CASTIQGAHADTQYF; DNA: TGTGCCAGCACTATACAGGGGGCGCATGCAGATACGCAGTATTTT
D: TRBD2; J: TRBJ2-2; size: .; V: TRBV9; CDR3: CASSPLGDGGGITGELFF; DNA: TGTGCCAGCAGCCCCCTGGGAGATGGCGGGGGGATCACCGGGGAGCTGTTTTTT
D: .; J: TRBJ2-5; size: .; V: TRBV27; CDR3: CASSKLPLLQETQYF; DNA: TGTGCCAGCAGTAAACTACCCCTTCTCCAAGAGACCCAGTACTTC
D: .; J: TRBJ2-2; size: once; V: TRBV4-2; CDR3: CASSQDGATGELFF; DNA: TGTGCCAGCAGCCAAGATGGGGCGACCGGGGAGCTGTTTTTT
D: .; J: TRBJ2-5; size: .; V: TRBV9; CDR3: CASSAQSQETQYF; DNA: TGTGCCAGCAGCGCACAGAGCCAAGAGACCCAGTACTTC
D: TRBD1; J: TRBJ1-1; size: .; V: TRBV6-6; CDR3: CASSYPGGGDTEAFF; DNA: TGTGCCAGCAGTTACCCAGGGGGCGGGGACACTGAAGCTTTCTTT
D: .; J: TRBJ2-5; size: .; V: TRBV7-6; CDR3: CASSRRGQPQETQYF; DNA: TGTGCCAGCAGCCGAAGGGGTCAGCCCCAAGAGACCCAGTACTTC
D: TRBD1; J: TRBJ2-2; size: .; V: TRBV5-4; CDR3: CASRQGGNTGELFF; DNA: TGTGCCAGCAGACAGGGGGGGAACACCGGGGAGCTGTTTTTT
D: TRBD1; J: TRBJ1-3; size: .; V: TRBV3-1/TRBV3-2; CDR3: CASSQLGTGSSGNTIYF; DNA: TGTGCCAGCAGCCAACTTGGGACAGGGAGCTCTGGAAACACCATATATTTT
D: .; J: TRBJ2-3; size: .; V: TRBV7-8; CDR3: CASSFGEFTDTQYF; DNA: TGTGCCAGCAGCTTTGGAGAGTTCACAGATACGCAGTATTTT
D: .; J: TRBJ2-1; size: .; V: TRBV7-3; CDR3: CASSPTSYNEQFF; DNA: TGTGCCAGCAGCCCGACAAGTTACAATGAGCAGTTCTTC
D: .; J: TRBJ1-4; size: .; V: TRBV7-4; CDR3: CASNLSAGWTNEKLFF; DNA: TGTGCCAGCAACCTCTCGGCAGGGTGGACTAATGAAAAACTGTTTTTT
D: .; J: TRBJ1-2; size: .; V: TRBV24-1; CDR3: CATSDLAGRGGYTF; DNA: TGTGCCACCAGTGATTTAGCAGGGAGGGGCGGCTACACCTTC
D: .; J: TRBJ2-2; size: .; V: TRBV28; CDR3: CASSHGASGELFF; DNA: TGTGCCAGCAGTCATGGCGCTAGCGGGGAGCTGTTTTTT
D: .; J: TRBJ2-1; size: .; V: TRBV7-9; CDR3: CASSFEQGAQEQFF; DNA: TGTGCCAGCAGCTTCGAACAGGGAGCGCAGGAGCAGTTCTTC
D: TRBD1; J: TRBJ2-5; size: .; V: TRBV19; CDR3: CASDRGQLRGETQYF; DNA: TGTGCCAGTGACAGGGGGCAGTTGCGGGGAGAGACCCAGTACTTC
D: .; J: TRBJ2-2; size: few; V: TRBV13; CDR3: CASSLRGGTGELFF; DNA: TGTGCCAGCAGCCTCAGGGGTGGGACCGGGGAGCTGTTTTTT
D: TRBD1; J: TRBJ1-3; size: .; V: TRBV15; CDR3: CATSEGDRGYGNTIYF; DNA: TGTGCCACCAGCGAAGGCGACAGGGGCTATGGAAACACCATATATTTT
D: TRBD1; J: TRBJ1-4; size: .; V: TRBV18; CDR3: CASSQGQAANEKLFF; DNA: TGTGCCAGCTCCCAGGGACAGGCGGCTAATGAAAAACTGTTTTTT
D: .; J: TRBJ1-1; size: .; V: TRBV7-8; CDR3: CASSRGLRDTEAFF; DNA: TGTGCCAGCAGCAGGGGACTCCGGGACACTGAAGCTTTCTTT
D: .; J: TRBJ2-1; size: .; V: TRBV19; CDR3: CASSIGGVISYNEQFF; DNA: TGTGCCAGTAGTATCGGGGGTGTAATCTCCTACAATGAGCAGTTCTTC
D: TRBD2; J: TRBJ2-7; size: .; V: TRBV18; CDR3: CASSPAGIAGAYEQYF; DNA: TGTGCCAGCTCACCAGCGGGAATAGCGGGGGCCTACGAGCAGTACTTC
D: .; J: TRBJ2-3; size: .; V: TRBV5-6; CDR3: CASSFSSERSTDTQYF; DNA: TGTGCCAGCAGCTTTTCGAGCGAAAGAAGCACAGATACGCAGTATTTT
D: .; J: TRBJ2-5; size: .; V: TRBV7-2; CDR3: CASSFSGQETQYF; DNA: TGTGCCAGCAGCTTCAGCGGCCAAGAGACCCAGTACTTC
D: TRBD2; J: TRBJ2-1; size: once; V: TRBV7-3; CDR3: CASSSTGTSGSSYNEQFF; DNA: TGTGCCAGCAGCTCCACCGGGACTAGCGGGAGCTCCTACAATGAGCAGTTCTTC
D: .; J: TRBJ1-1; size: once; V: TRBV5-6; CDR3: CASSSGGWDKGAFF; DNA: TGTGCCAGCAGCTCCGGGGGGTGGGACAAAGGAGCTTTCTTT